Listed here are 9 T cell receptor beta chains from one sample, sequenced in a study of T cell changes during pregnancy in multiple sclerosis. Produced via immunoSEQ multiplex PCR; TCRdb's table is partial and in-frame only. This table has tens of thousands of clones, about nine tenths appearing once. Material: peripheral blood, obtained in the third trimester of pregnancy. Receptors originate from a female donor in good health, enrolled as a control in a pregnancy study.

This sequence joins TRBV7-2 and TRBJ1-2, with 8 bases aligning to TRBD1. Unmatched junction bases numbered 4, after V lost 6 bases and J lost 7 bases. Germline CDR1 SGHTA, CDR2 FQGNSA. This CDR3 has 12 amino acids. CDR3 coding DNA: TGTGCCAGCAGATCAACAGGGGGTGGCTACACCTTC. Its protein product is CASRSTGGGYTF. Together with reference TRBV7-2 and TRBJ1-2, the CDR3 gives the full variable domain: GAGVSQSPSNKVTEKGKDVELRCDPISGHTALYWYRQSLGQGLEFLIYFQGNSAPDKSGLPSDRFSAERTGGSVSTLTIQRTQQEDSAVYLCASRSTGGGYTFGSGTRLTVV.

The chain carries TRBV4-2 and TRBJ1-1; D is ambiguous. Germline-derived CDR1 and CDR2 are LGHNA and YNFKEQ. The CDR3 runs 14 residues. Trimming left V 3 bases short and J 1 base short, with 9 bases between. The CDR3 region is CASSHPIGNTEAFF. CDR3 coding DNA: TGTGCCAGCAGCCACCCGATCGGGAACACTGAAGCTTTCTTT.

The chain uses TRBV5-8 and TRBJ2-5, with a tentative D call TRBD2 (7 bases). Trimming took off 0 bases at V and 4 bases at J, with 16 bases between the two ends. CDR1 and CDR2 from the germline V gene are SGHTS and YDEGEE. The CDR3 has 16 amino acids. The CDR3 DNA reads TGTGCCAGCAGCTTGGCTGCGGGGGCCAGAGGAGAGACCCAGTACTTC. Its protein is CASSLAAGARGETQYF.

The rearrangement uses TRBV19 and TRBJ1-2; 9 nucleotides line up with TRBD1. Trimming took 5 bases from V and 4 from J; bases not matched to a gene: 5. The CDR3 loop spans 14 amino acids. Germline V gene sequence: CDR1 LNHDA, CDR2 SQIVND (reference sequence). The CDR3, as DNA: TGTGCCAGTAGTTTCGGGACAGGGTCCTATGGCTACACCTTC. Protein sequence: CASSFGTGSYGYTF.

The DNA of the CDR3 is TGCGCCAGCAGCCAAGTAGCGGGAGGGAGGAGAAGCACAGATACGCAGTATTTT. Translation: CASSQVAGGRRSTDTQYF. V and J are TRBV4-3 and TRBJ2-3; 11 nucleotides match TRBD2. CDR1 LGHNA and CDR2 YSLEER come from the germline V gene. The junction had 6 bases not matched to a gene; V was cut back by 1 base and J by 0 bases. This CDR3 has 18 amino acids.

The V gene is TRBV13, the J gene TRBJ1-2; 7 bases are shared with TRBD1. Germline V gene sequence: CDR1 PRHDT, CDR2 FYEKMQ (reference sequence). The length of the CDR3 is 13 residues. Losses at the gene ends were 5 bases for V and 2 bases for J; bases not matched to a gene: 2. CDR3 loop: CASSRDRNYGYTF. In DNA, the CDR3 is TGTGCCAGCAGCCGGGACAGAAACTATGGCTACACCTTC.

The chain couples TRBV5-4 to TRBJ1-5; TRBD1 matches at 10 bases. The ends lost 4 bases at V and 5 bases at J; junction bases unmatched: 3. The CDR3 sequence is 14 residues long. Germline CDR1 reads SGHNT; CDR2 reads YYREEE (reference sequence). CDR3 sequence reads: CASSLGQGDQPQHF. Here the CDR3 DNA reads TGTGCCAGCAGCCTCGGACAGGGGGATCAGCCCCAGCATTTT.

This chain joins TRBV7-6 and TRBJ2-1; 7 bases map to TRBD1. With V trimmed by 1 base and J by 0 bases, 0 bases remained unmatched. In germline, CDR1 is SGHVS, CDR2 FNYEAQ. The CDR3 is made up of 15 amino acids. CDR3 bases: TGTGCCAGCAGCTTAGGGGACAGCTCCTACAATGAGCAGTTCTTC. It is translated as CASSLGDSSYNEQFF.

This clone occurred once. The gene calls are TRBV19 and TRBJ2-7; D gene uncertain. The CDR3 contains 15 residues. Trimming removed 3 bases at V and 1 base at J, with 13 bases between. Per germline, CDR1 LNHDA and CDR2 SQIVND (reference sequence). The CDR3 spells CASSIRLFASYEQYF. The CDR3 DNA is TGTGCCAGTAGTATCAGGTTGTTCGCTTCCTACGAGCAGTACTTC.